One and the same sample provided the 26 T cell receptor beta chains below, sequenced in a study of OX40 agonist ivuxolimab in advanced cancers. Assay: immunoSEQ multiplex PCR; the TCRdb copy retains only in-frame clones and omits some. The sample lists about 22,000 clones; approximately 80% were seen once. Sequenced material: CD4+ or CD8+ T cells sorted from blood, taken in a trial of the OX40 agonist ivuxolimab. Receptors originate from an adult with an advanced solid tumor such as melanoma, head and neck, liver or kidney cancer.

This chain joins TRBV4-1 and TRBJ1-2; 7 bases are a match to TRBD1. Germline CDR1 and CDR2: MGHRA and YSYEKL. The CDR3 is 16 residues long. Losses at the gene ends were 3 bases for V and 4 bases for J; bases not matched to a gene: 11. The CDR3 region has the DNA TGCGCCAGCAGCCAGACCGGGACAGTCGGGGGCTATGGCTACACCTTC. Translating it yields CASSQTGTVGGYGYTF.

The chain has TRBV27 and TRBJ2-1; 9 positions agree with TRBD2. The ends lost 1 base at V and 8 bases at J; junction bases unmatched: 6. This CDR3 is built from 15 residues. In germline, CDR1 is MNHEY, CDR2 SMNVEV (reference sequence). The DNA of the CDR3 is TGTGCCAGCAGTTTATTAGCGGGAGTAAAGGATGAGCAGTTCTTC. As protein: CASSLLAGVKDEQFF.

DNA of the CDR3: TGTGCCAGCAGCTTAGTCAAGGGACAGGGGTCCAACCCCGCGGACGAGCAGTACTTC. Translated, it gives CASSLVKGQGSNPADEQYF. The genes are TRBV11-1 and TRBJ2-7; 10 bases align to TRBD1. The J segment lost 5 bases and the V segment lost 1 base, leaving 17 bases of the junction unmatched. Germline V gene lookup returns CDR1 SGHAT and CDR2 FQDESV (reference sequence). The CDR3 loop spans 19 amino acids. Full variable domain (outside the CDR3, taken from reference TRBV11-1 and TRBJ2-7): EAEVAQSPRYKITEKSQAVAFWCDPISGHATLYWYRQILGQGPELLVQFQDESVVDDSQLPKDRFSAERLKGVDSTLKIQPAELGDSAMYLCASSLVKGQGSNPADEQYFGPGTRLTVT.

V gene TRBV27 combines with J gene TRBJ1-6, with D tentatively TRBD1 (5 bases). This CDR3 has 14 amino acids. Germline assignment: CDR1 MNHEY and CDR2 SMNVEV (reference sequence). V was clipped by 10 bases and J by 9 bases, with 19 bases between them. Here the CDR3 reads CATMKGFGISPLHF. The DNA for the CDR3 is TGTGCCACCATGAAGGGGTTTGGGATTTCACCCCTCCACTTT.

This sequence joins TRBV27 and TRBJ2-1, with D hard to call. V dropped 3 bases and J dropped 3 bases, with 21 bases sitting between them. The CDR3 is made up of 18 amino acids. In germline, CDR1 is MNHEY, CDR2 SMNVEV (reference sequence). The CDR3: CASSFFASGEPRYNEQFF. CDR3 nucleotide sequence: TGTGCCAGCAGTTTTTTCGCTAGTGGAGAACCACGCTACAATGAGCAGTTCTTC.

V gene TRBV9 combines with J gene TRBJ1-1; D call uncertain. CDR3 length: 13 residues. V gave up 0 bases and J gave up 5 bases, with 8 bases separating them. Germline CDR1 and CDR2: SGDLS and YYNGEE. CDR3 sequence: CASSVEAGTEAFF. The CDR3 DNA follows: TGTGCCAGCAGCGTAGAGGCCGGGACTGAAGCTTTCTTT.

The genes are TRBV7-3 and TRBJ2-7, with 10 bases identical to TRBD1. The V gene end was trimmed by 4 bases and the J gene end by 6 bases; junction bases not matched to a gene: 3. The length of the CDR3 is 13 residues. Looked up from germline, CDR1 is SGHTA and CDR2 is FQGTGA. The CDR3 loop reads CASSSTGGIEQYF. The CDR3 region has the DNA TGTGCCAGCAGCTCGACAGGGGGCATCGAGCAGTACTTC.

This clone was picked up a small number of times. This chain links TRBV10-3 with TRBJ2-3, with D perhaps matching TRBD1 (6 bases). The CDR3 is 15 amino acids. Germline V gives CDR1 ENHRY, CDR2 SYGVKD. V dropped 2 bases and J dropped 8 bases, with 17 bases sitting between them. CDR3 amino acids: CAISEGQSASGTQYF. CDR3 nucleotide sequence: TGTGCCATCAGTGAGGGACAGTCCGCATCTGGTACGCAGTATTTT.

The chain recombines TRBV4-1 with TRBJ2-1, with a tentative D call TRBD2 (5 bases). Trimming removed 3 bases from V and 6 bases from J, with 9 bases in between. This CDR3 is built from 13 residues. The V gene's germline CDR1 is MGHRA and CDR2 YSYEKL. This CDR3 is CASSQSEGNEQFF. Here the CDR3 DNA reads TGCGCCAGCAGCCAGAGCGAGGGCAATGAGCAGTTCTTC.

The chain combines TRBV7-6 with TRBJ2-5; 10 nucleotides align to TRBD2. Germline CDR1 and CDR2: SGHVS and FNYEAQ. Losses at the gene ends were 5 bases for V and 5 bases for J; bases not matched to a gene: 8. This CDR3 has 15 residues. The CDR3 DNA sequence: TGTGCCAGCAGCCTGCTAGCGGGAGAAACGGAGACCCAGTACTTC. It translates to CASSLLAGETETQYF. Drawing the rest from reference TRBV7-6 and TRBJ2-5, the complete variable domain is GAGVSQSPRYKVTKRGQDVALRCDPISGHVSLYWYRQALGQGPEFLTYFNYEAQQDKSGLPNDRFSAERPEGSISTLTIQRTEQRDSAMYRCASSLLAGETETQYFGPGTRLLVL.

The gene calls are TRBV9 and TRBJ2-7; TRBD1 matches 10 bases. CDR3 length: 15 amino acids. The germline gives CDR1 SGDLS, CDR2 YYNGEE. V trimming: 4 bases; J trimming: 3 bases; junction bases outside the gene matches: 7. CDR3 bases: TGTGCCAGCAGCTTATCGGGACAGGGGCTCTACGAGCAGTACTTC. Translating gives CASSLSGQGLYEQYF.

V is TRBV6-4 and J is TRBJ2-1; D is possibly TRBD2 (5 bases). CDR3 length: 15 residues. V lost 2 bases and J lost 1, with 9 bases in between. From germline, CDR1 is MRHNA and CDR2 SNTAGT. The CDR3 bases are TGTGCCAGCAGTGACCGAGCGGAATCCTACAATGAGCAGTTCTTC. It translates to CASSDRAESYNEQFF.

The V and J genes are TRBV27 and TRBJ2-2; no clear D gene. CDR1 and CDR2 (germline): MNHEY, SMNVEV (reference sequence). The CDR3 is 17 amino acids. The ends were cut back, 2 bases at V and 1 base at J, with 14 bases in the middle. For the CDR3, the DNA is TGTGCCAGCAGTTTACCATGGGCGGCAGAGAACACCGGGGAGCTGTTTTTT. This codes for CASSLPWAAENTGELFF.

The chain links TRBV5-1 to TRBJ2-2; 16 positions agree with TRBD2. The CDR3 totals 18 residues. Germline V gives CDR1 SGHRS, CDR2 YFSETQ. V lost 4 bases and J lost 3; bases outside the gene matches: 6. CDR3 bases: TGCGCCAGCAGCGGGGGACTAGCGGGAGGGCCTGACACCGGGGAGCTGTTTTTT. Translation gives CASSGGLAGGPDTGELFF.

Relative to its sample, this clone is large. J is TRBJ2-1 and V is TRBV9; 14 bases are shared with TRBD2. The CDR3 runs to 16 residues. The V gene end was trimmed by 0 bases and the J gene end by 9 bases; junction bases not matched to a gene: 5. Per germline, CDR1 SGDLS and CDR2 YYNGEE. The CDR3, as DNA: TGTGCCAGCAGCGTAGAGGGACTAGCGGGAGTATCTGAGCAGTTCTTC. Its translation is CASSVEGLAGVSEQFF.

This clone was observed a handful of times. The rearrangement uses TRBV4-1 and TRBJ1-5; possible D gene TRBD1, 5 bases. In germline, CDR1 is MGHRA, CDR2 YSYEKL. The CDR3 totals 17 residues. V was clipped by 2 bases and J by 4 bases, with 18 bases between them. As DNA, the CDR3 is TGCGCCAGCAGCCAACAAGTCGGCGGGGGGGGGAATCAGCCCCAGCATTTT. It codes for CASSQQVGGGGNQPQHF.

The V call is TRBV19, the J call TRBJ2-2, with D perhaps TRBD2 (5 bases). Between the trimmed V and J ends, which lost 4 bases and 4 bases, there was a span of 7 bases. Per the germline V gene, CDR1 is LNHDA and CDR2 is SQIVND (reference sequence). The CDR3 covers 13 residues. The DNA for the CDR3 is TGTGCCAGTAGTACAAGCGGCACCGGGGAGCTGTTTTTT. As protein: CASSTSGTGELFF.

The chain joins TRBV30 to TRBJ2-1; 10 bases map to TRBD2. The CDR3 is made up of 15 amino acids. V lost 2 bases and J lost 2; bases outside the gene matches: 3. From germline, CDR1 is GTSNPN and CDR2 SVGIG (reference sequence). The CDR3 DNA is TGTGCCTGGAGTTTAGCGGGAGGACCCTACAATGAGCAGTTCTTC. Residues: CAWSLAGGPYNEQFF. The whole variable domain, remainder taken from reference TRBV30 and TRBJ2-1, is SQTIHQWPATLVQPVGSPLSLECTVEGTSNPNLYWYRQAAGRGLQLLFYSVGIGQISSEVPQNLSASRPQDRQFILSSKKLLLSDSGFYLCAWSLAGGPYNEQFFGPGTRLTVL.

The V gene is TRBV27, the J gene TRBJ1-5; D is unclear. Trimming removed 3 bases at V and 0 bases at J, with 9 bases between. The germline V gene encodes CDR1 MNHEY and CDR2 SMNVEV (reference sequence). This CDR3 has 15 amino acids. Here the CDR3 reads CASSFSGSSNQPQHF. Written as DNA, the CDR3 is TGTGCCAGCAGTTTTTCCGGCAGTAGCAATCAGCCCCAGCATTTT.

The rearrangement links TRBV11-2 to TRBJ1-4; 8 nucleotides match TRBD1. The CDR3 has 12 amino acids. The V and J ends lost 5 bases and 15 bases, in that order; junction bases with no gene match: 8. Germline V CDR1 and CDR2: SGHAT, FQNNGV. CDR3 loop: CASSLTGGRMFF. The CDR3, as DNA: TGTGCCAGCAGCCTCACAGGGGGAAGGATGTTTTTT.

The chain couples TRBV28 to TRBJ1-2, with D possibly matching TRBD1 (6 bases). The CDR3 extends over 13 amino acids. Trimming removed 5 bases at V and 4 bases at J, with 11 bases between. Per germline, CDR1 MDHEN and CDR2 SYDVKM. CDR3 coding DNA: TGTGCCAGCAGTCCGGGACACCTCTATGGCTACACCTTC. It yields the protein CASSPGHLYGYTF.

The chain is built from TRBV7-8 and TRBJ2-5; D ambiguous. The CDR3 is 13 amino acids. V was trimmed by 2 bases and J by 4 bases, leaving 8 bases between them. From germline, CDR1 is SGHVS and CDR2 FQNEAQ. This CDR3 reads CASSLLRSETQYF. The CDR3 region has the DNA TGTGCCAGCAGCTTATTGAGGTCAGAGACCCAGTACTTC.

This chain links TRBV7-9 with TRBJ1-5; the match to TRBD1 covers 7 bases. Germline V gene data show CDR1 as SEHNR and CDR2 as FQNEAQ (reference sequence). Trimming at V came to 5 bases and at J to 3 bases, leaving 7 bases not matched to a gene. CDR3 length: 15 amino acids. CDR3 DNA: TGTGCCAGCAGCCTCACAGGGGAAAACAATCAGCCCCAGCATTTT. This encodes CASSLTGENNQPQHF.

The chain uses TRBV6-1 and TRBJ1-1; possible D gene TRBD1, 6 bases. The germline V and J ends were trimmed by 2 bases and 3 bases, with 13 bases remaining between them. Germline CDR1 is MNHNS and CDR2 is SASEGT. There are 15 residues in the CDR3. The CDR3 DNA sequence: TGTGCCAGCAGTGAACTTCGGGGGGCGTACACTGAAGCTTTCTTT. The encoded protein is CASSELRGAYTEAFF.

This chain uses TRBV19 with TRBJ2-7; D gene uncertain. CDR3 length: 16 residues. Germline CDR1 is LNHDA and CDR2 is SQIVND (reference sequence). Trimming took off 5 bases at V and 0 bases at J, with 17 bases between the two ends. The CDR3 reads CASSPLADRSSYEQYF. As DNA, the CDR3 is TGTGCCAGTAGTCCCCTTGCGGACCGAAGCTCCTACGAGCAGTACTTC.

This clone was seen just once. CDR3 sequence (DNA): TGTGCCAGCACCTCCGGGACAGGGGCCTATGGCTACACCTTC. This translates into CASTSGTGAYGYTF. V and J are TRBV9 and TRBJ1-2; 10 bases are a match to TRBD1. Germline CDR1 reads SGDLS; CDR2 reads YYNGEE. The CDR3 covers 14 residues. V dropped 6 bases and J dropped 4; count of bases not matched to a gene: 6. The whole variable domain, remainder taken from reference TRBV9 and TRBJ1-2, is DSGVTQTPKHLITATGQRVTLRCSPRSGDLSVYWYQQSLDQGLQFLIQYYNGEERAKGNILERFSAQQFPDLHSELNLSSLELGDSALYFCASTSGTGAYGYTFGSGTRLTVV.